This T cell receptor beta chain was profiled in a study of blood T cell repertoires in COVID-19. Overall study: Sites in the United States, Italy and Spain provided acute and convalescent COVID-19 samples.

Original processing notes: Using reference gene primer amplification, nucleated cell counts were estimated. The data were produced by immunoSEQ multiplex PCR, yet TCRdb's version contains in-frame clones alone and is incomplete. The V and J calls and the clone size are those of that table, but D and trimming were determined from the DNA. The table includes about 240,000 clones, less than 90% detected once. The CDR3 is 16 amino acids. The V gene lost 0 bases and the J gene lost 3 bases, with 9 bases spanning the gap. From germline, CDR1 is LNHDA and CDR2 SQIVND (reference sequence). This sequence was found in a man in his 60s with acute or convalescent COVID-19. Sequencing input: peripheral blood. The chain is built from TRBV19 and TRBJ2-6; the D gene is possibly TRBD2 (5 bases). The DNA of the CDR3 is TGTGCCAGTAGTATAGATCGGGATGATGGGGCCAACGTCCTGACTTTC. It yields the protein CASSIDRDDGANVLTF.